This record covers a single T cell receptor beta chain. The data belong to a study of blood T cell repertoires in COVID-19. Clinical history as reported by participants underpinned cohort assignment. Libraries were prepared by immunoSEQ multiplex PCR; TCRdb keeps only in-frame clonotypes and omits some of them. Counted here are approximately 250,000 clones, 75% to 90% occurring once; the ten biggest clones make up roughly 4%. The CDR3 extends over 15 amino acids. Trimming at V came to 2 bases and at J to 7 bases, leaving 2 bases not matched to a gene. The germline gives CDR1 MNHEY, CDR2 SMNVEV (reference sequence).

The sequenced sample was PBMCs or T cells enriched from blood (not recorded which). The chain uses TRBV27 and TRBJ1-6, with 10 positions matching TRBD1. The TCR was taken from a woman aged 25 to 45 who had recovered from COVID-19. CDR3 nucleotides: TGTGCCAGCAGTTTAGGGACAGGGGTCAATTCACCCCTCCACTTT. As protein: CASSLGTGVNSPLHF.